The 30 T cell receptor beta chains reported below all come from one sample, sequenced in a study of T cells in tuberculosis. Assay: immunoSEQ multiplex PCR; the TCRdb copy retains only in-frame clones and omits some. The sample yields about 33,000 clones, 92% seen once. Input material: PBMCs. The source is a donor aged 10-30 years with latent tuberculosis or without tuberculosis infection. Some clones in this sample may be carry-over from other donors' samples.

The gene calls are TRBV19 and TRBJ1-2, with D perhaps TRBD1 (6 bases). Trimming removed 0 bases from V and 8 bases from J, with 13 bases in between. The CDR3 covers 14 residues. CDR1 is LNHDA, CDR2 SQIVND, per germline (reference sequence). For the CDR3, the DNA is TGTGCCAGTAGTATAGACAGGGGAGTAGGAGGCTACACCTTC. It translates to CASSIDRGVGGYTF.

The chain employs TRBV5-6 and TRBJ2-7; maybe TRBD2 (5 bases). Germline V CDR1 and CDR2: SGHDT, YYEEEE. Trimming removed 3 bases at V and 1 base at J, with 11 bases between. The CDR3 is 14 amino acids. CDR3 DNA: TGTGCCAGCAGCTGTGAATCGGGGTCCTACGAGCAGTACTTC. This translates into CASSCESGSYEQYF. The full variable domain, rest sourced from reference TRBV5-6 and TRBJ2-7, is DAGVTQSPTHLIKTRGQQVTLRCSPKSGHDTVSWYQQALGQGPQFIFQYYEEEERQRGNFPDRFSGHQFPNYSSELNVNALLLGDSALYLCASSCESGSYEQYFGPGTRLTVT.

The J gene is TRBJ1-3, the V gene TRBV4-1; possible D gene TRBD1, 5 bases. Germline-derived CDR1 and CDR2 are MGHRA and YSYEKL. The CDR3 loop spans 17 amino acids. Deletions cut 3 bases from V and 6 bases from J, with 21 bases between. This CDR3 reads CASSQGPAATALNTIYF. The CDR3 DNA reads TGCGCCAGCAGCCAGGGGCCCGCCGCGACAGCGTTAAACACCATATATTTT.

The chain couples TRBV4-1 to TRBJ1-4, with unresolved D. This CDR3 is built from 12 residues. With 1 base removed from V and 7 bases from J, the gap between germline ends came to 4 bases. Germline CDR1 MGHRA, CDR2 YSYEKL. CDR3 sequence (DNA): TGCGCCAGCAGCCAAGGAGGTGAAAAACTGTTTTTT. This translates into CASSQGGEKLFF.

This chain links TRBV5-1 with TRBJ2-7; TRBD1 aligns across 7 bases. The CDR3 has 14 amino acids. CDR1 is SGHRS, CDR2 YFSETQ, per germline. V was pared by 4 bases and J by 2 bases, with 6 bases of the junction left unmatched. The CDR3 DNA is TGCGCCAGCAGCCTAGGACAGGCGGCCTACGAGCAGTACTTC. This sequence encodes CASSLGQAAYEQYF.

The J gene is TRBJ2-2, the V gene TRBV15; perhaps TRBD1 as D (6 bases). V lost 0 bases and J 6 bases, leaving 17 bases between the germline ends. The V gene's germline CDR1 is LNHNV and CDR2 YYDKDF (reference sequence). CDR3 length equals 17 residues. CDR3 loop: CATSRDGVGATSGELFF. CDR3 nucleotides: TGTGCCACCAGCAGAGATGGTGTGGGGGCTACGTCCGGGGAGCTGTTTTTT.

The J gene is TRBJ1-2, the V gene TRBV29-1, with 9 bases lining up with TRBD1. CDR1 SQVTM and CDR2 ANQGSEA come from the germline V gene. V was clipped by 6 bases and J by 2 bases; unmatched bases: 16. This CDR3 has 17 amino acids. The CDR3 sequence is CSVAVGQGLFSNYGYTF. The CDR3 nucleotides read TGCAGCGTCGCGGTAGGACAGGGGCTCTTTTCAAACTATGGCTACACCTTC. Full variable domain (missing parts from reference TRBV29-1 and TRBJ1-2): SAVISQKPSRDICQRGTSLTIQCQVDSQVTMMFWYRQQPGQSLTLIATANQGSEATYESGFVIDKFPISRPNLTFSTLTVSNMSPEDSSIYLCSVAVGQGLFSNYGYTFGSGTRLTVV.

V is TRBV6-5 and J is TRBJ2-3; 7 positions match TRBD2. Germline V lookup: CDR1 MNHEY, CDR2 SVGAGI. The CDR3 covers 13 residues. With V trimmed by 7 bases and J by 4 bases, 5 bases remained unmatched. The CDR3 DNA sequence: TGTGCCAGCACCATCAGCGGGGCAGATACGCAGTATTTT. Protein sequence: CASTISGADTQYF.

V usage is TRBV6-5 and J usage is TRBJ2-3; D unclear. CDR3 size: 14 residues. Germline V gene sequence: CDR1 MNHEY, CDR2 SVGAGI. Trimming cost V 2 bases and J 4 bases, with 10 bases left between them. CDR3 nucleotides: TGTGCCAGCAGTTACAACTTGCCTGCAGATACGCAGTATTTT. It translates to CASSYNLPADTQYF.

V gene TRBV30 combines with J gene TRBJ1-3; no clear D gene. Trimming removed 0 bases from V and 0 bases from J, with 18 bases in between. The CDR3 has 18 amino acids. The germline gives CDR1 GTSNPN, CDR2 SVGIG (reference sequence). The CDR3: CAWSVNRVVQFSGNTIYF. In DNA, the CDR3 is TGTGCCTGGAGTGTAAACAGAGTCGTACAGTTCTCTGGAAACACCATATATTTT.

V gene TRBV19 combines with J gene TRBJ2-2; 8 bases map to TRBD2. The junction had 9 bases not matched to a gene; V was cut back by 5 bases and J by 1 base. Germline V gives CDR1 LNHDA, CDR2 SQIVND (reference sequence). CDR3 size: 17 residues. In DNA, the CDR3 is TGTGCCAGTAGTCGTTCTTTACTAGCGGTGAACACCGGGGAGCTGTTTTTT. Amino acids: CASSRSLLAVNTGELFF.

This clone was found once. The V call is TRBV9, the J call TRBJ1-3, with 8 bases fitting TRBD1. The germline V gene has CDR1 SGDLS and CDR2 YYNGEE. This CDR3 spans 13 amino acids. V lost 5 bases, J lost 2 bases, and 0 bases stayed unmatched. The CDR3 nucleotides read TGTGCCAGCAGGGACAGGGCTGGAAACACCATATATTTT. This gives the protein CASRDRAGNTIYF.

The chain employs TRBV7-8 and TRBJ2-1; the match to TRBD2 covers 7 bases. The germline gives CDR1 SGHVS, CDR2 FQNEAQ. J gave up 5 bases and V 5 bases, and 12 bases lay outside the gene matches. There are 16 residues in the CDR3. CDR3 bases: TGTGCCAGCAGCCCGCTGGCGGGAGAATTCGACAATGAGCAGTTCTTC. The encoded protein is CASSPLAGEFDNEQFF.

The chain employs TRBV19 and TRBJ1-2; 8 bases line up with TRBD1. Germline CDR1 reads LNHDA; CDR2 reads SQIVND (reference sequence). This CDR3 is 14 amino acids long. V trimming: 7 bases; J trimming: 0 bases; junction bases outside the gene matches: 4. Here the CDR3 reads CASTIQGANYGYTF. For the CDR3, the DNA is TGTGCCAGTACCATACAGGGGGCTAACTATGGCTACACCTTC. Filled out from reference TRBV19 and TRBJ1-2, the complete variable domain reads DGGITQSPKYLFRKEGQNVTLSCEQNLNHDAMYWYRQDPGQGLRLIYYSQIVNDFQKGDIAEGYSVSREKKESFPLTVTSAQKNPTAFYLCASTIQGANYGYTFGSGTRLTVV.

The V call is TRBV5-4, the J call TRBJ1-2, with D unclear. Germline V gives CDR1 SGHNT, CDR2 YYREEE (reference sequence). The CDR3 consists of 14 residues. Trimming stripped 4 bases from V and 3 bases from J, with 13 bases between. The CDR3 sequence is CASSPALGDYGYTF. CDR3 sequence (DNA): TGTGCCAGCAGCCCCGCCCTGGGAGACTATGGCTACACCTTC.

The gene calls are TRBV30 and TRBJ1-5, with D perhaps matching TRBD1 (6 bases). CDR3 length equals 14 residues. The germline gives CDR1 GTSNPN, CDR2 SVGIG (reference sequence). Trimming removed 2 bases at V and 4 bases at J, with 12 bases between. CDR3 sequence: CAWSLTQGNQPQHF. The CDR3 DNA sequence: TGTGCCTGGAGTCTAACCCAGGGGAATCAGCCCCAGCATTTT.

The chain employs TRBV12-2 and TRBJ1-5; TRBD1 reflects the table's D call only, with no check against the DNA. TRBV12-2 is a recognized pseudogene. This CDR3 has 16 amino acids. This CDR3 reads CASRSTRVRGNQPQHF. The DNA for the CDR3 is TGTGCAAGTCGCTCAACCAGGGTCCGAGGCAATCAGCCCCAGCATTTT.

This sequence joins TRBV10-3 and TRBJ1-1; weak D call: TRBD1 (6 bases). Trimming removed 0 bases at V and 1 base at J, with 12 bases between. Germline V gives CDR1 ENHRY, CDR2 SYGVKD. The CDR3 is 16 amino acids. The CDR3 DNA follows: TGTGCCATCAGTGAGTCGGGGCGACAGGAGAACACTGAAGCTTTCTTT. It encodes CAISESGRQENTEAFF.

The V call is TRBV28, the J call TRBJ1-3; D remains unclear. Per germline, CDR1 MDHEN and CDR2 SYDVKM. This CDR3 region has 16 residues. V was clipped by 6 bases and J by 0 bases, with 15 bases between them. CDR3: CASSAGRPDSGNTIYF. In nucleotides, the CDR3 is TGTGCCAGCAGCGCAGGTCGACCGGACTCTGGAAACACCATATATTTT.

This chain uses TRBV7-9 with TRBJ2-5, with D tentatively TRBD2 (5 bases). Germline V gene data show CDR1 as SEHNR and CDR2 as FQNEAQ (reference sequence). V lost 5 bases, J lost 5 bases, and 12 bases lay in between. The CDR3 is 13 residues long. The CDR3 loop reads CASSLPWEETQYF. The CDR3 DNA reads TGTGCCAGCAGCCTCCCGTGGGAGGAGACCCAGTACTTC.

This chain connects TRBV30 to TRBJ1-4; 8 bases match TRBD1. Per the germline V gene, CDR1 is GTSNPN and CDR2 is SVGIG (reference sequence). V shed 7 bases, J shed 8 bases, and the junction held 21 bases outside the gene matches. The CDR3 extends over 17 amino acids. The CDR3 DNA follows: TGTGCCTACCAGCAGTATCCTAAGGGACAGGACACCGAAAAACTGTTTTTT. It is translated as CAYQQYPKGQDTEKLFF.

This clone has just one count. This chain uses TRBV5-4 with TRBJ2-2; 14 nucleotides align to TRBD2. The V and J ends lost 3 bases and 4 bases, in that order; junction bases with no gene match: 8. The length of the CDR3 is 18 residues. Germline V lookup: CDR1 SGHNT, CDR2 YYREEE (reference sequence). The CDR3 sequence is CASSSGTSGRVSTGELFF. CDR3 sequence (DNA): TGTGCCAGCAGCTCTGGGACTAGCGGGAGAGTTTCCACCGGGGAGCTGTTTTTT.

The CDR3 DNA reads as TGCGCCAGCAGCTTGGCCCGGCGGGCAGATACGCAGTATTTT. This encodes CASSLARRADTQYF. The chain couples TRBV5-1 to TRBJ2-3; D possibly corresponds to TRBD2 (5 bases). CDR3 length: 14 residues. Germline V gives CDR1 SGHRS, CDR2 YFSETQ. The V gene lost 0 bases and the J gene lost 4 bases, with 9 bases spanning the gap. The variable domain in full, with the rest retrieved from reference TRBV5-1 and TRBJ2-3, is KAGVTQTPRYLIKTRGQQVTLSCSPISGHRSVSWYQQTPGQGLQFLFEYFSETQRNKGNFPGRFSGRQFSNSRSEMNVSTLELGDSALYLCASSLARRADTQYFGPGTRLTVL.

V gene TRBV10-3 combines with J gene TRBJ2-2; 7 bases align to TRBD2. Per germline, CDR1 ENHRY and CDR2 SYGVKD. This CDR3 is built from 14 residues. The ends lost 10 bases at V and 6 bases at J; junction bases unmatched: 11. The CDR3 DNA reads as TGTGCCACAGCCCCGGGGGACTACCCCGGGGAGCTGTTTTTT. Its protein is CATAPGDYPGELFF.

V gene TRBV5-5 combines with J gene TRBJ1-6, with D tentatively TRBD1 (5 bases). CDR3 length: 14 amino acids. The V end lost 2 bases, the J end lost 9 bases, and 12 bases lay between the germline ends. Per the germline V gene, CDR1 is SGHKS and CDR2 is YYEKEE (reference sequence). Here the CDR3 DNA reads TGTGCCAGCAGCTTCAAGGGACTGGTTTCACCCCTCCACTTT. Amino acids: CASSFKGLVSPLHF. Full variable domain (remainder filled in from reference TRBV5-5 and TRBJ1-6): DAGVTQSPTHLIKTRGQQVTLRCSPISGHKSVSWYQQVLGQGPQFIFQYYEKEERGRGNFPDRFSARQFPNYSSELNVNALLLGDSALYLCASSFKGLVSPLHFGNGTRLTVT.

The genes are TRBV27 and TRBJ2-7; D may be TRBD2 (6 bases). This CDR3 has 14 residues. Germline-derived CDR1 and CDR2 are MNHEY and SMNVEV (reference sequence). Between the trimmed V and J ends, which lost 5 bases and 2 bases, there was a span of 13 bases. In nucleotides, the CDR3 is TGTGCCAGCAGTCCCGGGACTCGACCCTACGAGCAGTACTTC. Residues: CASSPGTRPYEQYF.

This sequence joins TRBV9 and TRBJ2-7; 10 bases fit TRBD1. The CDR3 is 15 amino acids. Germline V gene sequence: CDR1 SGDLS, CDR2 YYNGEE. V lost 0 bases to trimming and J lost 5 bases; unmatched junction nucleotides: 5. CDR3 amino acids: CASSVDPGQGNEQYF. The CDR3 nucleotides read TGTGCCAGCAGCGTAGACCCGGGACAGGGGAACGAGCAGTACTTC.

The chain links TRBV6-5 to TRBJ1-1; 7 bases fit TRBD1. V trimming: 3 bases; J trimming: 6 bases; junction bases outside the gene matches: 1. Germline CDR1 and CDR2: MNHEY and SVGAGI. There are 12 residues in the CDR3. CDR3 protein: CASSYGTAEAFF. In DNA form, the CDR3 reads TGTGCCAGCAGTTATGGGACAGCTGAAGCTTTCTTT.

V is TRBV11-2 and J is TRBJ2-7; TRBD1 might be the D (6 bases). Trimming removed 5 bases from V and 3 bases from J, with 23 bases in between. The CDR3 runs 17 residues. Germline CDR1 SGHAT, CDR2 FQNNGV. Here the CDR3 reads CASSIPELTGLRYEQYF. The CDR3 bases are TGTGCCAGCAGCATCCCGGAGTTAACAGGGCTTCGCTACGAGCAGTACTTC.

V and J are TRBV19 and TRBJ1-1, with D perhaps matching TRBD1 (5 bases). Looked up from germline, CDR1 is LNHDA and CDR2 is SQIVND (reference sequence). This CDR3 spans 12 amino acids. V shed 7 bases and J shed 3 bases, with 9 bases lying between them. This CDR3 reads CASKGADTEAFF. The CDR3 region has the DNA TGTGCCAGTAAAGGGGCGGACACTGAAGCTTTCTTT.